The 5 T cell receptor beta chains listed next were all sequenced from one sample in a study of identical twins. One entry per CDR3 protein, called by TCRdb with MiXCR from the 5' RACE reads. The table records around 670,000 distinct CDR3 sequences, 6.1% of them present only once. Sample: naive T cells sorted from blood. These TCRs come from a man between 18 and 35 years old in good health.

This clonotype was seen at least ten times. V is TRBV4-1 and J is TRBJ2-7; D possibly corresponds to TRBD2 (6 bases). Trimming took 3 bases from V and 2 from J, leaving 11 bases between them. Germline V gives CDR1 MGHRA, CDR2 YSYEKL. The CDR3 is 14 residues long. CDR3 amino acids: CASSQISGAYEQYV. The CDR3 DNA follows: TGCGCCAGCAGCCAGATTAGCGGAGCCTACGAGCAGTACGTC.

This clonotype has more than one count but fewer than ten. The V gene is TRBV28, the J gene TRBJ2-7; no reliable D call. This CDR3 spans 12 amino acids. In germline, CDR1 is MDHEN, CDR2 SYDVKM. Trimming removed 6 bases at V and 4 bases at J, with 10 bases between. CDR3 sequence (DNA): TGTGCCAGCAGACATCTAGGGTACGAGCAGTACTTC. Its protein product is CASRHLGYEQYF.

CDR3 sequence (DNA): TGCGCCAGCAGCCAAGAGGGAGTGGTACAGGGGGCATACGAGCAGTACTTC. Translating it yields CASSQEGVVQGAYEQYF. This chain joins TRBV4-3 and TRBJ2-7, with TRBD1 matching over 9 bases. The CDR3 covers 17 residues. In germline, CDR1 is LGHNA, CDR2 YSLEER. The J segment lost 4 bases and the V segment lost 0 bases, leaving 10 bases of the junction unmatched.

This clonotype was detected a few times. This chain connects TRBV28 to TRBJ1-5; no firm D call. Germline CDR1 MDHEN, CDR2 SYDVKM. V lost 2 bases and J lost 3, with 11 bases in between. The CDR3 extends over 15 amino acids. In nucleotides, the CDR3 is TGTGCCAGCAGTTTAAGCAAGGGCAACAATCAGCCCCAGCATTTT. Its translation: CASSLSKGNNQPQHF.

This clonotype was seen ten or more times. J is TRBJ1-4 and V is TRBV12-3 or TRBV12-4; 9 bases align to TRBD1. The CDR3 extends over 16 amino acids. Unmatched junction bases numbered 9, after V lost 6 bases and J lost 4 bases. The DNA for the CDR3 is TGTGCCAGCAGCTCGTTTTGGACAGGGGATAATGAAAAACTGTTTTTT. Its protein is CASSSFWTGDNEKLFF.